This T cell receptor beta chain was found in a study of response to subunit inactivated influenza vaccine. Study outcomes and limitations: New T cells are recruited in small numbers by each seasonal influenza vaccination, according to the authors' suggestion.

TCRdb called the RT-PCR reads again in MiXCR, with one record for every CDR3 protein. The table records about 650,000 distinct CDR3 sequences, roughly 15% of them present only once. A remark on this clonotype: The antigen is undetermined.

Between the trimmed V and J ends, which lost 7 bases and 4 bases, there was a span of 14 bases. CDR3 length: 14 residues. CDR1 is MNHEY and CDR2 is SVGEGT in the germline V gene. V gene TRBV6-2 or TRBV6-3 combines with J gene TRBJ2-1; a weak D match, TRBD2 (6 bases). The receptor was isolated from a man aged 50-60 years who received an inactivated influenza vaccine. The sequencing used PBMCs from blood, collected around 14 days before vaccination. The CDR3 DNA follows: TGTGCCAGCAAGGGACTTGGGGGATACAATGAGCAGTTCTTC. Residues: CASKGLGGYNEQFF.